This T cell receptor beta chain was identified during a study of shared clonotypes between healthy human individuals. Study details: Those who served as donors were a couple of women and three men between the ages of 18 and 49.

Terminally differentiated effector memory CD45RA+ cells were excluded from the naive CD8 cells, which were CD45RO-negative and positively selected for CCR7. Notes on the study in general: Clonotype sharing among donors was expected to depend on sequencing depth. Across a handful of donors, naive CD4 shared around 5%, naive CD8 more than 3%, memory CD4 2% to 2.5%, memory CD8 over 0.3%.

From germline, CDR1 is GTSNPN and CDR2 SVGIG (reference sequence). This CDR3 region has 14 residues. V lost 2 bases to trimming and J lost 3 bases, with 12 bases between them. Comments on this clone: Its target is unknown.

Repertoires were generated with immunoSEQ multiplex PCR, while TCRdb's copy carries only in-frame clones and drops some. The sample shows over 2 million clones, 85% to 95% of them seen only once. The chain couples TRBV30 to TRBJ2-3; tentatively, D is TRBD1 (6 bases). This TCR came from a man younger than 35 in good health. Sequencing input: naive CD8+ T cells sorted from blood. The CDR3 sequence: CAWSQGHGTDTQYF. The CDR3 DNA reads TGTGCCTGGAGTCAGGGGCATGGGACAGATACGCAGTATTTT.